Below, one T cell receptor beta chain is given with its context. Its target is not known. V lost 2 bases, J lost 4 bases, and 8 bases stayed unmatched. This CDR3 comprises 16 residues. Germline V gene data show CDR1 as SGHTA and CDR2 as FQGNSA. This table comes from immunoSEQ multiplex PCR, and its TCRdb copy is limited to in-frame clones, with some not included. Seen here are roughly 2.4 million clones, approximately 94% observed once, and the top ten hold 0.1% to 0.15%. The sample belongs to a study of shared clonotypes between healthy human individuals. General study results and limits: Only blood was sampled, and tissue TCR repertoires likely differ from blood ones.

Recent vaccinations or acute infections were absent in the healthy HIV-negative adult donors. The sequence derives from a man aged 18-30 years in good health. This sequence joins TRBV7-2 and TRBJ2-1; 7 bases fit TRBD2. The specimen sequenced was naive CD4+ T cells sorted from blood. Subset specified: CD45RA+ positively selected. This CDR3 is CASSLKTPSGYNEQFF. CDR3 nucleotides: TGTGCCAGCAGCTTAAAGACGCCTAGCGGATACAATGAGCAGTTCTTC.